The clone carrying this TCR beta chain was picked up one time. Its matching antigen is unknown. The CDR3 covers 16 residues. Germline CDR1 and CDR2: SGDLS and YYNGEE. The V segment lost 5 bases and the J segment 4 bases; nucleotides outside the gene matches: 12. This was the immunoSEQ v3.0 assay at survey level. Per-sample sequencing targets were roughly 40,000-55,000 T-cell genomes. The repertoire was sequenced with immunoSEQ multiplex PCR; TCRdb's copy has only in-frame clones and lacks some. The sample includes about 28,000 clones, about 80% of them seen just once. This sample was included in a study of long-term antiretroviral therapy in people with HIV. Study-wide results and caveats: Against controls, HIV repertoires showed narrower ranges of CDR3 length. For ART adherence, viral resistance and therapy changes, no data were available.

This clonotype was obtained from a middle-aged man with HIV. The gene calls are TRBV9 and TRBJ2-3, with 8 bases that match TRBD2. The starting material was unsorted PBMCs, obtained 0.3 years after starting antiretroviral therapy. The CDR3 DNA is TGTGCCAGCAGTTCCCGACCGGGACTAGTTCCAGATACGCAGTATTTT. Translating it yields CASSSRPGLVPDTQYF.